This TCR beta chain was captured in a study of regulatory T cells in long-lasting Graves disease. TCR beta libraries were built with iRepertoire HTBI primers and Arm-PCR of CDR3 regions. TCRdb fed the multiplex PCR reads into MiXCR, producing one record per CDR3 protein. The sample has hundreds of thousands of distinct CDR3 sequences; roughly 17% are singletons. The J segment lost 5 bases and the V segment lost 3 bases, leaving 0 bases of the junction unmatched. The germline CDR1 and CDR2 sequences are SNHLY and FYNNEI. CDR3 length: 12 amino acids. As for time point: newly diagnosed GD, antithyroid drugs for less than 3 months. Following extraction of RNA from PBMCs, that RNA was used to make the TCR library. This clonotype was counted at least ten times. It may be a read error: a sequence one base away is much more abundant. The data were also submitted as part of a second study, on T cells in Graves' hyperthyroidism and ophthalmopathy. From that second work: Those patients with uncontrolled infection, other autoimmune disease, pregnancy or lactation were excluded.

The J gene is TRBJ2-5, the V gene TRBV2, with 7 positions matching TRBD1. The sequencing here drew on peripheral blood mononuclear cells (PBMCs), taken at new diagnosis, from a patient treated with antithyroid drugs. The receptor was isolated from a man aged 40-50 years with Graves disease. CDR3 sequence: CASSDRGETQYF. CDR3 bases: TGTGCCAGCAGTGACAGGGGGGAGACCCAGTACTTC.